The 24 T cell receptor beta chains below were found in one sample sequenced in a study of blood T cell repertoires in COVID-19. Repertoires were generated with immunoSEQ multiplex PCR, while TCRdb's copy carries only in-frame clones and drops some. The sample holds approximately 470,000 clones, around 85% seen once. Sequencing input: peripheral blood. The receptor source for this set is a human donor in a cohort sampled during active COVID-19.

The V call is TRBV6-5, the J call TRBJ1-1, with D unclear. The germline V gene has CDR1 MNHEY and CDR2 SVGAGI. This CDR3 region has 14 residues. The V end was cut by 2 bases, the J end by 1 base, with 8 bases between. The CDR3 nucleotides are TGTGCCAGCAGTTACGGCTCTGGGAACACTGAAGCTTTCTTT. Protein product: CASSYGSGNTEAFF.

The V and J genes are TRBV5-1 and TRBJ1-2, with unresolved D. Germline assignment: CDR1 SGHRS and CDR2 YFSETQ. The CDR3 spans 14 residues. Trimming removed 0 bases at V and 4 bases at J, with 10 bases between. CDR3 sequence: CASSLEGGSYGYTF. The CDR3 DNA follows: TGCGCCAGCAGCTTGGAGGGCGGGAGCTATGGCTACACCTTC.

The genes are TRBV5-1 and TRBJ1-6; 7 nucleotides match TRBD1. Germline CDR1 SGHRS, CDR2 YFSETQ. The CDR3 consists of 15 residues. V dropped 0 bases and J dropped 8; count of bases not matched to a gene: 5. CDR3 in amino acids: CASSLATGLDSPLHF. The CDR3 nucleotides are TGCGCCAGCAGCTTGGCGACAGGGCTGGATTCACCCCTCCACTTT.

The chain couples TRBV4-2 to TRBJ1-1, with a possible D match to TRBD1 (5 bases). The CDR3 consists of 15 residues. Germline V gene sequence: CDR1 LGHNA, CDR2 YNFKEQ. V was trimmed by 2 bases and J by 2 bases, leaving 12 bases between them. In DNA form, the CDR3 reads TGTGCCAGCAGCCAAACAGGCCCCGGTAACACTGAAGCTTTCTTT. This sequence encodes CASSQTGPGNTEAFF.

The chain carries TRBV7-2 and TRBJ2-7; 10 bases align to TRBD2. Germline V lookup: CDR1 SGHTA, CDR2 FQGNSA. Germline trimming cut 2 bases from V and 5 bases from J; bases unmatched to any gene: 6. The CDR3 is 15 amino acids. The CDR3 bases are TGTGCCAGCAGCTTACGAGCGGGAGGGCCGGACGAGCAGTACTTC. Protein product: CASSLRAGGPDEQYF.

The chain has TRBV28 and TRBJ1-6; D is undetermined. Germline assignment: CDR1 MDHEN and CDR2 SYDVKM. The ends were cut back, 4 bases at V and 5 bases at J, with 15 bases in the middle. The CDR3 covers 16 residues. The CDR3 sequence is CASSSLMGGNNSPLHF. The CDR3 DNA sequence: TGTGCCAGCAGTTCGCTCATGGGAGGAAATAATTCACCCCTCCACTTT.

The V gene is TRBV6-6, the J gene TRBJ2-3; D may be TRBD1 (6 bases). The CDR3 extends over 16 amino acids. Germline V gene data show CDR1 as MNHNY and CDR2 as SVGAGI (reference sequence). The germline V and J ends were trimmed by 6 bases and 2 bases, with 18 bases remaining between them. The CDR3 DNA follows: TGTGCCAGCAGCCCCGGTGGGACACTCGCCACAGATACGCAGTATTTT. The encoded protein is CASSPGGTLATDTQYF.

This clone showed up just a few times. The gene calls are TRBV19 and TRBJ2-4; D remains unclear. CDR1 is LNHDA and CDR2 is SQIVND in the germline V gene (reference sequence). Trimming stripped 5 bases from V and 4 bases from J, with 12 bases between. CDR3 length: 14 amino acids. The CDR3 DNA reads as TGTGCCAGTAGTGCGTCTCAGCGAAAAAACATTCAGTACTTC. Protein product: CASSASQRKNIQYF.

The V call is TRBV15, the J call TRBJ1-5; D uncertain. CDR1 and CDR2 (germline): LNHNV, YYDKDF (reference sequence). V lost 8 bases, J lost 7 bases, and 15 bases lay in between. CDR3 length equals 13 residues. This CDR3 reads CATRGGSSQPQHF. The CDR3 nucleotides are TGTGCCACCCGCGGCGGTTCTTCGCAGCCCCAGCATTTT.

The V gene is TRBV18, the J gene TRBJ1-1; no definite D call. V shed 3 bases and J shed 4 bases, with 18 bases lying between them. Per the germline V gene, CDR1 is KGHSH and CDR2 is LQKENI. This CDR3 has 16 residues. The chain's CDR3 is CASSPILPVEGTEAFF. The CDR3 DNA is TGTGCCAGCTCACCGATCCTACCAGTTGAGGGCACTGAAGCTTTCTTT.

For this clone: A junction end diverges from the germline sequence, so it may reflect a read error. CDR3 sequence: CASSLGPTSVHEQYF. The CDR3 DNA follows: TGTGCTAGCAGCTTAGGACCGACTAGCGTCCACGAGCAGTACTTC. The chain couples TRBV7-7 to TRBJ2-7, with 8 bases matching TRBD2. Germline CDR1 is SSHAT and CDR2 is FNYEAQ (reference sequence). The CDR3 has 15 residues.

J is TRBJ1-3 and V is TRBV7-2; D remains ambiguous. Germline CDR1 SGHTA, CDR2 FQGNSA. This CDR3 region has 16 residues. The V end was cut by 5 bases, the J end by 4 bases, with 18 bases between. The CDR3 DNA follows: TGTGCCAGCAGCCTGGATGTGGGCGCGGGAGGAAACACCATATATTTT. Translated, it gives CASSLDVGAGGNTIYF.

The chain employs TRBV7-8 and TRBJ2-7, with 8 bases that match TRBD2. CDR3 length: 15 amino acids. The germline gives CDR1 SGHVS, CDR2 FQNEAQ. Unmatched junction bases numbered 10, after V lost 3 bases and J lost 6 bases. The CDR3 DNA follows: TGTGCCAGCAGCTTTTCGGCGGGAGGTGGGGGCGAGCAGTACTTC. Protein sequence: CASSFSAGGGGEQYF.

V gene TRBV30 combines with J gene TRBJ1-2; the match to TRBD1 covers 9 bases. V gave up 3 bases and J gave up 6 bases; unmatched junction bases: 14. The CDR3 sequence is 16 residues long. CDR1 GTSNPN and CDR2 SVGIG come from the germline V gene (reference sequence). The chain's CDR3 is CAWRSQTGTGIHGYTF. The CDR3 DNA reads as TGTGCCTGGAGGAGTCAGACCGGGACAGGGATCCATGGCTACACCTTC.

This clone showed up just once. The rearrangement links TRBV6-5 to TRBJ1-5; TRBD1 is a possible D gene (5 bases). V lost 7 bases to trimming and J lost 2 bases, with 15 bases between them. The CDR3 contains 15 residues. Germline-derived CDR1 and CDR2 are MNHEY and SVGAGI. CDR3 coding DNA: TGTGCCAGCAACCTCAGGGCTGAAGGCAATCAGCCCCAGCATTTT. Translated, it gives CASNLRAEGNQPQHF.

This clone was seen just once. The CDR3 spells CSVRTGAVETQYF. CDR3 coding DNA: TGCAGCGTCCGGACAGGGGCTGTGGAGACCCAGTACTTC. V and J are TRBV29-1 and TRBJ2-5; 9 bases align to TRBD1. CDR3 length equals 13 residues. The V and J ends lost 6 bases and 5 bases, in that order; junction bases with no gene match: 7. Germline-derived CDR1 and CDR2 are SQVTM and ANQGSEA. Full variable domain (rest looked up from reference TRBV29-1 and TRBJ2-5): SAVISQKPSRDICQRGTSLTIQCQVDSQVTMMFWYRQQPGQSLTLIATANQGSEATYESGFVIDKFPISRPNLTFSTLTVSNMSPEDSSIYLCSVRTGAVETQYFGPGTRLLVL.

V is TRBV3-1 (or the pseudogene TRBV3-2) and J is TRBJ1-2; D is unresolved. The CDR3 has 12 amino acids. CDR1 LGHDT and CDR2 YNNKEL come from the germline V gene (reference sequence). V lost 3 bases and J lost 8, with 10 bases in between. The CDR3 coding sequence is TGTGCCAGCAGCCAGGAGGCAACGGGCTACACCTTC. Translated, it gives CASSQEATGYTF.

V gene TRBV18 combines with J gene TRBJ1-5; possibly TRBD1 for D (6 bases). Germline V CDR1 and CDR2: KGHSH, LQKENI. V lost 6 bases and J 1 base, leaving 13 bases between the germline ends. The CDR3 covers 15 residues. CDR3 sequence: CASSYTGSSNQPQHF. The CDR3 nucleotides are TGTGCCAGCTCGTACACAGGGAGCAGCAATCAGCCCCAGCATTTT. Complete variable domain (other parts from reference TRBV18 and TRBJ1-5): NAGVMQNPRHLVRRRGQEARLRCSPMKGHSHVYWYRQLPEEGLKFMVYLQKENIIDESGMPKERFSAEFPKEGPSILRIQQVVRGDSAAYFCASSYTGSSNQPQHFGDGTRLSIL.

This chain joins TRBV7-3 and TRBJ2-1; TRBD2 matches at 7 bases. There are 13 residues in the CDR3. V gave up 5 bases and J gave up 6 bases; unmatched junction bases: 4. Per germline, CDR1 SGHTA and CDR2 FQGTGA. The CDR3 reads CASSAGDGNEQFF. As DNA, the CDR3 is TGTGCCAGCAGCGCGGGAGACGGCAATGAGCAGTTCTTC.

The chain recombines TRBV15 with TRBJ2-1; D might be TRBD2 (6 bases). From germline, CDR1 is LNHNV and CDR2 YYDKDF (reference sequence). The germline V and J ends were trimmed by 0 bases and 8 bases, with 17 bases remaining between them. CDR3 size: 16 residues. The CDR3 loop reads CATSRDRGGSPDEQFF. The CDR3 DNA follows: TGTGCCACCAGCAGAGATCGTGGGGGGTCTCCAGATGAGCAGTTCTTC.

The V call is TRBV7-9, the J call TRBJ1-4, with 9 bases fitting TRBD1. The junction had 18 bases not matched to a gene; V was cut back by 5 bases and J by 8 bases. This CDR3 is built from 18 residues. From germline, CDR1 is SEHNR and CDR2 FQNEAQ (reference sequence). The CDR3 DNA is TGTGCCAGCAGCCCAGCAATCCGTTACGGGACAGGGTACGAAAAACTGTTTTTT. Amino acids: CASSPAIRYGTGYEKLFF. The entire variable domain, with the rest obtained from reference TRBV7-9 and TRBJ1-4, is as follows: DTGVSQNPRHKITKRGQNVTFRCDPISEHNRLYWYRQTLGQGPEFLTYFQNEAQLEKSRLLSDRFSAERPKGSFSTLEIQRTEQGDSAMYLCASSPAIRYGTGYEKLFFGSGTQLSVL.

This chain connects TRBV4-1 to TRBJ2-1; 7 bases match TRBD1. CDR3 size: 16 residues. Per the germline V gene, CDR1 is MGHRA and CDR2 is YSYEKL. V gave up 1 base and J gave up 4 bases; unmatched junction bases: 7. DNA of the CDR3: TGCGCCAGCAGCCAAGCCGGGACAGATTATTACAATGAGCAGTTCTTC. It is translated as CASSQAGTDYYNEQFF.

The chain recombines TRBV6-5 with TRBJ1-2, with 9 bases identical to TRBD1. V shed 10 bases, J shed 4 bases, and the junction held 7 bases outside the gene matches. This CDR3 region has 13 residues. Germline lookup yields CDR1 MNHEY and CDR2 SVGAGI. CDR3 nucleotide sequence: TGTGCCACCACAGGGGGCGAGATCTATGGCTACACCTTC. This codes for CATTGGEIYGYTF.

The chain employs TRBV19 and TRBJ1-6; the match to TRBD1 covers 10 bases. Germline V gene lookup returns CDR1 LNHDA and CDR2 SQIVND (reference sequence). The V segment lost 8 bases and the J segment 9 bases; nucleotides outside the gene matches: 10. The CDR3 totals 15 residues. This CDR3 is CASRIGQGEVSPLHF. The CDR3 DNA reads as TGTGCCAGTCGAATTGGACAGGGGGAAGTTTCACCCCTCCACTTT.